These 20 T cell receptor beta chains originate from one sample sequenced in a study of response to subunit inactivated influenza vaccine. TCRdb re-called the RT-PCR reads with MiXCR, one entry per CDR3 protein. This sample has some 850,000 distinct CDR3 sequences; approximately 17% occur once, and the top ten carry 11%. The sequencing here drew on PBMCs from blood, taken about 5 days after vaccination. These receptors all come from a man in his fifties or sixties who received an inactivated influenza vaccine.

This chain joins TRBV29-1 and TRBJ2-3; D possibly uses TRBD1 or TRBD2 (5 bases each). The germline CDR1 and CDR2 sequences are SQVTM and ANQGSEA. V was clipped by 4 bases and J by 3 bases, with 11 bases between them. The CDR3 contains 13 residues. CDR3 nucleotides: TGCAGCGTTGGTACAGGACTTACAGATACGCAGTATTTT. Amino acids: CSVGTGLTDTQYF.

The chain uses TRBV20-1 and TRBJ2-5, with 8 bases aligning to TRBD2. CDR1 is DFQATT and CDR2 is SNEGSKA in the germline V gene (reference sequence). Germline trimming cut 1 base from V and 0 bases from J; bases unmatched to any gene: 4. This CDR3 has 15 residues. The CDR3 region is CSARGREGDQETQYF. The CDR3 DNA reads TGCAGTGCTAGAGGACGGGAGGGGGACCAAGAGACCCAGTACTTC.

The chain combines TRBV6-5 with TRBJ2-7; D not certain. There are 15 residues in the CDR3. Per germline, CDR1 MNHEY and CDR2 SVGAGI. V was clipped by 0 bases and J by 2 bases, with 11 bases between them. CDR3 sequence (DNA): TGTGCCAGCAGTTACTCGCCTGCGCTCACCTACGAGCAGTACTTC. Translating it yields CASSYSPALTYEQYF.

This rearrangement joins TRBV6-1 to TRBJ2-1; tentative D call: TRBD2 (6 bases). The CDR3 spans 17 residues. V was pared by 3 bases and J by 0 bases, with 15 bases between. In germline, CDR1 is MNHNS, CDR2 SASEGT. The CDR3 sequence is CASSDPFGGSSYNEQFF. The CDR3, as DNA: TGTGCCAGCAGTGACCCCTTTGGGGGGAGCTCCTACAATGAGCAGTTCTTC.

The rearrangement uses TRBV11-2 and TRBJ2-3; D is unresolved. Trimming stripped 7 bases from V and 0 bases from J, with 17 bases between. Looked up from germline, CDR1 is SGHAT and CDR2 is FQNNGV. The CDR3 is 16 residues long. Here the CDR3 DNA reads TGTGCCAGCACCAAAGTTCAGAATCCTAGCACAGATACGCAGTATTTT. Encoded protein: CASTKVQNPSTDTQYF.

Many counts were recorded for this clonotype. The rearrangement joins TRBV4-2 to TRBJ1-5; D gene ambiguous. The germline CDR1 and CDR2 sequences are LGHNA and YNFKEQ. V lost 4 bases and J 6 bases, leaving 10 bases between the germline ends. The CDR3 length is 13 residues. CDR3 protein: CASSPRKAQPQHF. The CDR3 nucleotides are TGTGCCAGCAGCCCCAGAAAGGCTCAGCCCCAGCATTTT.

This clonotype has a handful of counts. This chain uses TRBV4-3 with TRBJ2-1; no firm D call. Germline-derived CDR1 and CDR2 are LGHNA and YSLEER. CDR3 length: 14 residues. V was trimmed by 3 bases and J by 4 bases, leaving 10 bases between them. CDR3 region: CASSHIVGYNEQFF. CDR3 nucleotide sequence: TGCGCCAGCAGCCATATTGTGGGATACAATGAGCAGTTCTTC.

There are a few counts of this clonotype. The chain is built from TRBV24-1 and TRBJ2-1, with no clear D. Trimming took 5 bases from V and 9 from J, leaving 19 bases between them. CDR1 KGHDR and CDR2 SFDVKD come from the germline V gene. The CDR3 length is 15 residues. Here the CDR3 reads CATSVGSGVMLEQFF. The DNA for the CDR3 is TGTGCCACCAGTGTCGGGTCCGGTGTAATGCTTGAGCAGTTCTTC.

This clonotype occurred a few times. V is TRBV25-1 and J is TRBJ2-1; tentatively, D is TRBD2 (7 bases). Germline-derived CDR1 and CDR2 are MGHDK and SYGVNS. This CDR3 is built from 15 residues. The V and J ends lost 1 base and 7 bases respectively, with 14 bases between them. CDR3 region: CASSEFGGLGNEQFF. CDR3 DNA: TGTGCCAGCAGTGAATTCGGGGGGCTGGGTAATGAGCAGTTCTTC.

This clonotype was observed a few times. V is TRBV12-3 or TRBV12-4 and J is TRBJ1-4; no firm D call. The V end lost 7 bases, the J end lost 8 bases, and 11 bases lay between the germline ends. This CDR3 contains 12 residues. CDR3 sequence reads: CASTPSREKLFF. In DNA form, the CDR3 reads TGTGCCAGCACCCCTTCCAGGGAAAAACTGTTTTTT.

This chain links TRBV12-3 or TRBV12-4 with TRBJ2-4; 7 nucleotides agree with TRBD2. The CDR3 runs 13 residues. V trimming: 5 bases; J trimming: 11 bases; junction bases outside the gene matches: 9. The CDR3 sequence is CASSPPGLRLQYF. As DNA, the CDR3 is TGTGCCAGCAGTCCTCCGGGACTACGTCTTCAGTACTTC.

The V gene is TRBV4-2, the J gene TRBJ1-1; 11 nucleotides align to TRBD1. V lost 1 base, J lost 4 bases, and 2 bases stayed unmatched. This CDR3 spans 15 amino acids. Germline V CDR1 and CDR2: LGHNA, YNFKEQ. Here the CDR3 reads CASSQAGTGGTEAFF. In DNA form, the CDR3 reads TGTGCCAGCAGCCAAGCCGGGACAGGGGGCACTGAAGCTTTCTTT.

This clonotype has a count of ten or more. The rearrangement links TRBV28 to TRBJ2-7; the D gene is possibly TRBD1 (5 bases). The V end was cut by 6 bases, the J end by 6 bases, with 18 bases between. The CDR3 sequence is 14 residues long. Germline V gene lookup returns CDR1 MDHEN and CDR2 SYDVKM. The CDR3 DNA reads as TGTGCCAGCAGGCTAGTGGCAGGGTCAGGCGAGCAGTACTTC. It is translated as CASRLVAGSGEQYF.

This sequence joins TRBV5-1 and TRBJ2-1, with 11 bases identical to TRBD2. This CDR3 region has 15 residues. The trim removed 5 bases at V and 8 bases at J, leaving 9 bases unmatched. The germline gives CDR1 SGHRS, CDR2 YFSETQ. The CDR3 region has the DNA TGCGCCAGCAGTCCTCTAGCGGGGGGTGTCGATGAGCAGTTCTTC. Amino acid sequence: CASSPLAGGVDEQFF. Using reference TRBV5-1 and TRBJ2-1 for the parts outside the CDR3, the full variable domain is KAGVTQTPRYLIKTRGQQVTLSCSPISGHRSVSWYQQTPGQGLQFLFEYFSETQRNKGNFPGRFSGRQFSNSRSEMNVSTLELGDSALYLCASSPLAGGVDEQFFGPGTRLTVL.

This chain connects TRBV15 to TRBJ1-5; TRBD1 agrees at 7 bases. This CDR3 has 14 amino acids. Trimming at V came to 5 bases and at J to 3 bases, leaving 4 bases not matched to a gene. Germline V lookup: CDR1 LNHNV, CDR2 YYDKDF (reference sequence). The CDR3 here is CATSVGQTNQPQHF. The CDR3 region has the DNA TGTGCCACCAGCGTGGGACAGACCAATCAGCCCCAGCATTTT. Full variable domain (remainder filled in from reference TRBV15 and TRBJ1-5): DAMVIQNPRYQVTQFGKPVTLSCSQTLNHNVMYWYQQKSSQAPKLLFHYYDKDFNNEADTPDNFQSRRPNTSFCFLDIRSPGLGDTAMYLCATSVGQTNQPQHFGDGTRLSIL.

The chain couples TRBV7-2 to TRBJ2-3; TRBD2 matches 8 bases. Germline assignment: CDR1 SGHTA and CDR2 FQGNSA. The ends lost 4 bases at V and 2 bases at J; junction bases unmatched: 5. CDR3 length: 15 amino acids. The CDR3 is CASSSLAGLTDTQYF. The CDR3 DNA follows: TGTGCCAGCAGCTCCCTAGCGGGCCTCACAGATACGCAGTATTTT.

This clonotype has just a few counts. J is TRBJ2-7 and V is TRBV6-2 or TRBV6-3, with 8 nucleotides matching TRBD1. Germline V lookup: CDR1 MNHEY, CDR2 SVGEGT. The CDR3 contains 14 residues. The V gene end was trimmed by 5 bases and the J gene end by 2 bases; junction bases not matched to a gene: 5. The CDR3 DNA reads TGTGCCAGCAGTCCGACAGGGGTCCCCTACGAGCAGTACTTC. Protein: CASSPTGVPYEQYF.

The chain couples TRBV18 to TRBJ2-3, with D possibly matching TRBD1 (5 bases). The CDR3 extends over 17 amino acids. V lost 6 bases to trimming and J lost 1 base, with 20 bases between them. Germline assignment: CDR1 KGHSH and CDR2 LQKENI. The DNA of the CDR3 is TGTGCCAGCTCGCCAAAGATCCGACAGTTGGGCACAGATACGCAGTATTTT. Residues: CASSPKIRQLGTDTQYF.

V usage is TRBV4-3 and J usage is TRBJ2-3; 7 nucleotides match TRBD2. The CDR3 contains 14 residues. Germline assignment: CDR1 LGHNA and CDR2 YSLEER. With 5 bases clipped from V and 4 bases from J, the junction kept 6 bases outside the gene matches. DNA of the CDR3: TGCGCCAGCAGCTCAACAGCGGGGTCAGATACGCAGTATTTT. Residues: CASSSTAGSDTQYF.

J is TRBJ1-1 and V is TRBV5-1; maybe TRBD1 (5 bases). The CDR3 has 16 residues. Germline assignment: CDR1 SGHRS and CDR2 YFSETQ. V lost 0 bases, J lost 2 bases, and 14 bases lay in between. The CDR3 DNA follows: TGCGCCAGCAGCTTGGAATTTCAGGGCCTCAACACTGAAGCTTTCTTT. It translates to CASSLEFQGLNTEAFF.